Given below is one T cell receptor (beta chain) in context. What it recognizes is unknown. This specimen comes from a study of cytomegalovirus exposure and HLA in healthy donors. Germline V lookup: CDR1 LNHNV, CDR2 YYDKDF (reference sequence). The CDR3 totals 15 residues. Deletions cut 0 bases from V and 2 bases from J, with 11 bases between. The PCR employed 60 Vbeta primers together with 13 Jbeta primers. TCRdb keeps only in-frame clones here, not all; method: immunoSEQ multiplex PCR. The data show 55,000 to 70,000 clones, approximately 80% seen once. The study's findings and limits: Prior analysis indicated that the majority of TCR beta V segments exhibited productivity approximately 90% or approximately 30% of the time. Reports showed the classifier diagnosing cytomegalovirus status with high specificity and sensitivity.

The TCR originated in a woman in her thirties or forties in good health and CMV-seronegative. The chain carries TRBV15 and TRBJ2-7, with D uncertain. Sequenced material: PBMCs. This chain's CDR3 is CATSRDDLGTYEQYF. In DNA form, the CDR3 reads TGTGCCACCAGCAGAGATGACCTAGGAACCTACGAGCAGTACTTC.